This is a list of T cell receptor beta chains from one sample in a study of regulatory T cells in long-lasting Graves disease. TCRdb reanalysed the multiplex PCR reads using MiXCR and keeps one entry per CDR3 protein. The data contain around 500,000 distinct CDR3 sequences, 15% to 20% of them singletons. This sample also appeared in a second study, on T cells in Graves' hyperthyroidism and ophthalmopathy.

The sample was peripheral blood mononuclear cells (PBMCs), taken at new diagnosis, from a patient treated with antithyroid drugs. All receptors come from a woman aged 35-60 years with Graves disease. The conserved cysteine and the conserved F or W are not part of the CDR3 here. Fields, in order: V gene, J gene, CDR3 protein.

>TRBV27|TRBJ1-3
ASRKISSGNTIY
>TRBV2|TRBJ2-7
ASSEGGHSYEQY
>TRBV12-3/TRBV12-4|TRBJ2-3
ASSFRLAGGLNPTDTQY
>TRBV7-9|TRBJ2-1
ASSEWGGGGNEQF
>TRBV10-3|TRBJ1-4
AIRTPTNEKLF
>TRBV30|TRBJ2-3
AWRTSGATDTQY
>TRBV5-1|TRBJ2-1
ASSSNLAGGPGNEQF
>TRBV20-1|TRBJ1-2
SARPGANYGYT
>TRBV7-9|TRBJ2-7
ASSLSGFLGPAGAEQY
>TRBV6-1|TRBJ2-2
ASSRLRQGLGELF
>TRBV12-3/TRBV12-4|TRBJ2-1
ASSWRPNEQF
>TRBV28|TRBJ2-5
ASSLSRGPQETQY
>TRBV5-1|.
ASSPEEGVRETQY
>TRBV19|TRBJ2-1
ASSIPRGLSRNEQF
>TRBV12-3/TRBV12-4|TRBJ2-3
ASSRTLRGPDTQY
>TRBV11-2|TRBJ1-1
ASSWVDMNTEAF
>TRBV27|TRBJ1-5
ATAAGNNQPQH
>TRBV9|TRBJ1-2
ASSPRTGPVYGYT
>TRBV7-6|TRBJ1-2
ASSSGGEVGGYT